Below are 17 T cell receptor beta chains sequenced from a single sample in a study of beta chain features in type 1 diabetes. Isolated RNA was reverse transcribed in full, so expressed TCRB transcripts were sequenced. Measured with immunoSEQ multiplex PCR; TCRdb has only the in-frame clones, and not every one. The sample includes around 350,000 clones, roughly 12% of them seen just once. The sequenced material came from naive CD4+ T cells from blood. Receptors originate from a man aged 18 to 35 in good health.

V gene TRBV5-5 combines with J gene TRBJ2-3, with 12 bases that match TRBD2. Per germline, CDR1 SGHKS and CDR2 YYEKEE (reference sequence). Trimming cost V 4 bases and J 3 bases; bases outside gene matches: 6. The CDR3 runs to 16 residues. The CDR3 is CASSVTLAGGTDTQYF. The CDR3 DNA sequence: TGTGCCAGCAGCGTGACACTAGCGGGAGGTACAGATACGCAGTATTTT.

This clone was found a few times. The genes are TRBV7-2 and TRBJ2-5; 14 bases align to TRBD2. The germline V gene has CDR1 SGHTA and CDR2 FQGNSA. This CDR3 is 14 amino acids long. Germline trimming cut 3 bases from V and 7 bases from J; bases unmatched to any gene: 1. The CDR3 loop reads CASSFGTSGGTQYF. CDR3 nucleotides: TGTGCCAGCAGCTTCGGGACTAGCGGGGGGACCCAGTACTTC.

The chain links TRBV19 to TRBJ1-2; D perhaps matches TRBD1 (5 bases). The CDR3 totals 12 residues. Germline values: CDR1 LNHDA, CDR2 SQIVND (reference sequence). V was clipped by 5 bases and J by 4 bases, with 8 bases between them. This CDR3 reads CASSGQFYGYTF. CDR3 in DNA: TGTGCCAGTAGTGGACAATTCTATGGCTACACCTTC.

The sample holds a few counts of this clone. The V gene is TRBV30, the J gene TRBJ2-1, with 8 bases aligning to TRBD2. CDR3 length equals 14 residues. The germline V gene has CDR1 GTSNPN and CDR2 SVGIG (reference sequence). After removal of 8 bases from V and 7 bases from J, the junction contained 13 bases not matched to a gene. CDR3 loop: CAQESGRSGNEQFF. In nucleotides, the CDR3 is TGTGCCCAGGAAAGCGGGAGATCTGGTAATGAGCAGTTCTTC.

The J gene is TRBJ2-4, the V gene TRBV18; D possibly corresponds to TRBD1 (6 bases). V lost 3 bases to trimming and J lost 10 bases, with 16 bases between them. The germline V gene encodes CDR1 KGHSH and CDR2 LQKENI. The CDR3 is 14 residues long. Here the CDR3 DNA reads TGTGCCAGCTCACCCACGGGACAAATGGGGATTCAGTACTTC. Translation: CASSPTGQMGIQYF. The complete variable domain, with remaining parts taken from reference TRBV18 and TRBJ2-4, reads NAGVMQNPRHLVRRRGQEARLRCSPMKGHSHVYWYRQLPEEGLKFMVYLQKENIIDESGMPKERFSAEFPKEGPSILRIQQVVRGDSAAYFCASSPTGQMGIQYFGAGTRLSVL.

This clone was counted a few times. As DNA, the CDR3 is TGCGCCAGCAGCCAAGATGTGGGGAGAGCTTTCTTT. The encoded protein is CASSQDVGRAFF. This rearrangement joins TRBV4-3 to TRBJ1-1, with unresolved D. With 0 bases removed from V and 10 bases from J, the gap between germline ends came to 9 bases. The CDR3 length is 12 residues. Germline V gene lookup returns CDR1 LGHNA and CDR2 YSLEER.

This rearrangement joins TRBV7-2 to TRBJ2-7, with TRBD2 matching 8 bases. V lost 3 bases, J lost 3 bases, and 4 bases stayed unmatched. Germline loops: CDR1 SGHTA, CDR2 FQGNSA. CDR3 length: 14 amino acids. CDR3 nucleotide sequence: TGTGCCAGCAGCTTGAGCGGGAGAGGCTACGAGCAGTACTTC. Residues: CASSLSGRGYEQYF.

This clone was seen a handful of times. The chain joins TRBV7-3 to TRBJ2-1; TRBD2 agrees at 7 bases. The germline gives CDR1 SGHTA, CDR2 FQGTGA. The CDR3 is 13 residues long. J was trimmed by 10 bases and V by 8 bases; bases with no gene match: 11. CDR3 bases: TGTGCCAGCTCCCATCGGGGAGGGGACGAGCAGTTCTTC. It translates to CASSHRGGDEQFF.

This clone came up a few times. The chain carries TRBV2 and TRBJ2-2, with TRBD2 matching over 11 bases. Losses at the gene ends were 11 bases for V and 3 bases for J; bases not matched to a gene: 5. The length of the CDR3 is 14 residues. The germline gives CDR1 SNHLY, CDR2 FYNNEI. CDR3 sequence: CAGGLAEYTGELFF. In nucleotides, the CDR3 is TGTGCCGGGGGACTAGCGGAGTACACCGGGGAGCTGTTTTTT.

This clone turned up a few times. The V and J genes are TRBV30 and TRBJ2-2; D is uncertain. Germline assignment: CDR1 GTSNPN and CDR2 SVGIG (reference sequence). The CDR3 consists of 13 residues. V lost 5 bases and J 2 bases, leaving 9 bases between the germline ends. Here the CDR3 DNA reads TGTGCCTGGTTCCCGGGTAACACCGGGGAGCTGTTTTTT. The encoded protein is CAWFPGNTGELFF.

The gene calls are TRBV10-3 and TRBJ1-2, with 9 bases matching TRBD1. V lost 7 bases to trimming and J lost 4 bases; unmatched junction nucleotides: 4. Germline V CDR1 and CDR2: ENHRY, SYGVKD. This CDR3 is built from 13 residues. As DNA, the CDR3 is TGTGCCATCACCTCGGACAGGGGCTATGGCTACACCTTC. It yields the protein CAITSDRGYGYTF.

This chain links TRBV5-6 with TRBJ2-7, with 7 bases matching TRBD1. Germline assignment: CDR1 SGHDT and CDR2 YYEEEE. V lost 4 bases, J lost 3 bases, and 7 bases stayed unmatched. The CDR3 totals 14 residues. CDR3 sequence: CASSQGDRHYEQYF. The CDR3 DNA sequence: TGTGCCAGCAGCCAAGGGGACAGACACTACGAGCAGTACTTC. Full variable domain (outside the CDR3, taken from reference TRBV5-6 and TRBJ2-7): DAGVTQSPTHLIKTRGQQVTLRCSPKSGHDTVSWYQQALGQGPQFIFQYYEEEERQRGNFPDRFSGHQFPNYSSELNVNALLLGDSALYLCASSQGDRHYEQYFGPGTRLTVT.

This clone was picked up a small number of times. The chain combines TRBV7-2 with TRBJ1-1; maybe TRBD1 (6 bases). The CDR3 loop spans 13 amino acids. Per germline, CDR1 SGHTA and CDR2 FQGNSA. The V and J ends lost 5 bases and 7 bases respectively, with 14 bases between them. CDR3 coding DNA: TGTGCCAGCAGCGGCCACAGGGAAGGTGAAGCTTTCTTT. Its translation is CASSGHREGEAFF.

This clone was counted between two and nine times. As DNA, the CDR3 is TGTGCCAGCAGCGGCGGGGGGCCCGCGCGGGGAGGCTACACCTTC. Its translation: CASSGGGPARGGYTF. The chain uses TRBV6-6 and TRBJ1-2; the D gene is possibly TRBD1 (6 bases). This CDR3 spans 15 amino acids. The V gene lost 6 bases and the J gene lost 8 bases, with 22 bases spanning the gap. From germline, CDR1 is MNHNY and CDR2 SVGAGI (reference sequence).

The chain joins TRBV5-4 to TRBJ1-4, with a weak D call TRBD1 (6 bases). V lost 5 bases and J 8 bases, leaving 16 bases between the germline ends. This CDR3 region has 14 residues. The germline gives CDR1 SGHNT, CDR2 YYREEE (reference sequence). This CDR3 reads CASSQQGNSEKLFF. DNA for the CDR3: TGTGCCAGCAGTCAACAGGGAAATTCGGAAAAACTGTTTTTT.

A few counts support this clone. The chain couples TRBV5-4 to TRBJ2-7, with TRBD1 as a possible D gene (5 bases). V dropped 4 bases and J dropped 2 bases, with 16 bases sitting between them. The CDR3 totals 15 residues. Germline loops: CDR1 SGHNT, CDR2 YYREEE (reference sequence). CDR3 amino acids: CASSQAGIGAYEQYF. The CDR3 bases are TGTGCCAGCAGCCAGGCAGGGATCGGCGCCTACGAGCAGTACTTC.

The V gene is TRBV4-2, the J gene TRBJ2-7; 12 bases are a match to TRBD2. CDR3 size: 17 residues. CDR1 is LGHNA and CDR2 is YNFKEQ in the germline V gene. With V trimmed by 0 bases and J by 3 bases, 6 bases remained unmatched. Here the CDR3 reads CASSQDFQTSGSYEQYF. The CDR3 coding sequence is TGTGCCAGCAGCCAAGATTTCCAGACTAGCGGGAGCTACGAGCAGTACTTC.